Listed below are T cell receptor beta chains from one sample, sequenced in a study of blood T cell repertoires in COVID-19. Profiling relied on immunoSEQ multiplex PCR, and the TCRdb table lists in-frame clones only, not all of them. The top ten hold 5.1% of the sample, which has about 250,000 clones, approximately 85% seen once. The sample was peripheral blood. Every receptor here comes from a man in his forties or fifties with active or convalescent COVID-19. The CDR3 runs from the conserved cysteine through the conserved F or W. Fields, in order: J gene, clone size, V gene, CDR3 protein. Only part of the rows carry a size: once, few, many, or a class if the clone is expanded.

j_call: TRBJ2-7
clone_size: .
v_call: TRBV6-6
cdr3_aa: CASSSLLAGDQYF

j_call: TRBJ1-5
clone_size: .
v_call: TRBV6-1
cdr3_aa: CASSELLGTASNQPQHF

j_call: TRBJ2-7
clone_size: few
v_call: TRBV3-1/TRBV3-2
cdr3_aa: CASSQDPGPYEQYF

j_call: TRBJ1-1
clone_size: .
v_call: TRBV6-5
cdr3_aa: CASSYAGVNTEAFF

j_call: TRBJ1-5
clone_size: .
v_call: TRBV13
cdr3_aa: CASSFSGGSPQPQHF

j_call: TRBJ1-2
clone_size: .
v_call: TRBV27
cdr3_aa: CASSLSRAGRDGYTF

j_call: TRBJ2-7
clone_size: few
v_call: TRBV5-8
cdr3_aa: CASSANRGTGVFYEQYF

j_call: TRBJ2-3
clone_size: .
v_call: TRBV4-2
cdr3_aa: CASSQEASGSADTQYF

j_call: TRBJ2-1
clone_size: few
v_call: TRBV5-4
cdr3_aa: CASSLTGDNEQFF

j_call: TRBJ2-2
clone_size: .
v_call: TRBV5-1
cdr3_aa: CASSASGLGTGELFF

j_call: TRBJ2-7
clone_size: .
v_call: TRBV27
cdr3_aa: CASSFRGSSSYEQYF

j_call: TRBJ1-5
clone_size: .
v_call: TRBV19
cdr3_aa: CASSGEGVFWPQHF

j_call: TRBJ2-7
clone_size: .
v_call: TRBV7-5
cdr3_aa: CVRRSSRDSSYEQYF

j_call: TRBJ2-7
clone_size: .
v_call: TRBV5-4
cdr3_aa: CASSLGQGADEQYF

j_call: TRBJ2-5
clone_size: .
v_call: TRBV7-9
cdr3_aa: CASSLSSLAGVRETQYF

j_call: TRBJ2-1
clone_size: .
v_call: TRBV19
cdr3_aa: CASRSIRTGTSGYNEQFF

j_call: TRBJ2-7
clone_size: .
v_call: TRBV12-5
cdr3_aa: CASGTYRGSKYEQYF

j_call: TRBJ1-4
clone_size: .
v_call: TRBV4-2
cdr3_aa: CASSGRTNEKLFF

j_call: TRBJ1-5
clone_size: .
v_call: TRBV19
cdr3_aa: CASSMGRVQTLMNQPQHF

j_call: TRBJ2-5
clone_size: .
v_call: TRBV28
cdr3_aa: CASSLDQGRETQYF

j_call: TRBJ1-1
clone_size: .
v_call: TRBV29-1
cdr3_aa: CSVATGYTEAFF